This record covers a single T cell receptor (beta chain). The antigen is unknown. The time point: newly diagnosed GD, antithyroid drugs for less than 3 months. Isolated PBMC RNA provided the starting material for the TCR library. An endocrinology department in Xi'an, China, supplied the patients. The data belong to a study of regulatory T cells in long-lasting Graves disease. Germline CDR1 SGHNT, CDR2 YYREEE (reference sequence). Trimming removed 1 base at V and 5 bases at J, with 13 bases between. The CDR3 has 14 amino acids. General study results and limits: Repertoires from persistent disease leaned toward TRBV28, TRBJ1-2 and TRBJ2-5. Newly diagnosed patients shared about a thousand public clonotypes; persistent patients shared approximately 2,700.

For TCR beta, libraries came from iRepertoire HTBI primers and Arm-PCR of CDR3 regions. TCRdb independently ran MiXCR on the multiplex PCR reads; one entry per CDR3 protein. The sample lists 300,000 to 450,000 distinct CDR3 sequences; roughly a sixth were seen once. The TCR sequence derives from a female donor with Graves disease. The chain recombines TRBV5-4 with TRBJ2-7; the D gene is possibly TRBD1 (6 bases). Material: peripheral blood mononuclear cells (PBMCs), obtained at new diagnosis, from a patient treated with antithyroid drugs. The CDR3 sequence: CASSLQGRRNEQYF. CDR3 bases: TGTGCCAGCAGCTTGCAGGGGCGCCGGAACGAGCAGTACTTC. Full variable domain (missing parts from reference TRBV5-4 and TRBJ2-7): ETGVTQSPTHLIKTRGQQVTLRCSSQSGHNTVSWYQQALGQGPQFIFQYYREEENGRGNFPPRFSGLQFPNYSSELNVNALELDDSALYLCASSLQGRRNEQYFGPGTRLTVT.